This TCR beta chain came from a study of neurological immune-mediated disorders. Germline loops: CDR1 SGHVS, CDR2 FQNEAQ. V was cut by 5 bases and J by 5 bases, with 9 bases left in between. The CDR3 extends over 12 amino acids. The table lists this clonotype with many counts. MiXCR, applied by TCRdb to the 5' RACE reads, yields one record per CDR3 protein. The sample records approximately 9,400 distinct CDR3 sequences, about 23% being singletons. The clonotype originates from a middle-aged woman with multiple sclerosis. The chain carries TRBV7-8 and TRBJ1-2; D is uncertain. The sample taken for sequencing was CD8+ T cells from blood. In DNA, the CDR3 is TGTGCCAGCAGCGACGGCGGGTATGGCTACACCTTC. Amino acid sequence: CASSDGGYGYTF.